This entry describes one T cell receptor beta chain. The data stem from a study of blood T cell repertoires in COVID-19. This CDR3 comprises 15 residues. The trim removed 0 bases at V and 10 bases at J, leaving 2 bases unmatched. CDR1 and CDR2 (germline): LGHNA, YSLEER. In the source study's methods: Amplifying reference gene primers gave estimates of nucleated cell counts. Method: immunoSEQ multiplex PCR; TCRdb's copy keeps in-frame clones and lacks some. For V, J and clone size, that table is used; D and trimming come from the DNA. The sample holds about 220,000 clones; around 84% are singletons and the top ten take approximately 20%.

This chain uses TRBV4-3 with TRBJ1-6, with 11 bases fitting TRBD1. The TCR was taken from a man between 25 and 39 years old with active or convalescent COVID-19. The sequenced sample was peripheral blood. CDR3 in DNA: TGCGCCAGCAGCCAAGAAGGACAGGGGGCCTCACCCCTCCACTTT. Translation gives CASSQEGQGASPLHF.